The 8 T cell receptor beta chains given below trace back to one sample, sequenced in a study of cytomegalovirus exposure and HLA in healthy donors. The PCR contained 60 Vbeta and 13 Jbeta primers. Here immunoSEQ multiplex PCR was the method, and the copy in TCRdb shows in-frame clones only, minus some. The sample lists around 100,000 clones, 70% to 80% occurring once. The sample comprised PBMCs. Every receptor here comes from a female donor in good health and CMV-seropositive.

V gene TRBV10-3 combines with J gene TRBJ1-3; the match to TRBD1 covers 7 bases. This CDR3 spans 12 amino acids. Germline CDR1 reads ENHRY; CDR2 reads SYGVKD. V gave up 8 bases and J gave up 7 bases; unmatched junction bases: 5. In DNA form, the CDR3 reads TGTGCCATCGCAGACAGGGCGAACACCATATATTTT. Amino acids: CAIADRANTIYF.

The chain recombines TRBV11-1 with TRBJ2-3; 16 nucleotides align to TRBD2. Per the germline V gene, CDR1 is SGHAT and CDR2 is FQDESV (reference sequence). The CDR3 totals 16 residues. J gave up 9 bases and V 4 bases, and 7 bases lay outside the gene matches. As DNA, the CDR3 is TGTGCCAGCAGCTGGGGGACTAGCGGGGGGGCAGGAACGCAGTATTTT. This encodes CASSWGTSGGAGTQYF.

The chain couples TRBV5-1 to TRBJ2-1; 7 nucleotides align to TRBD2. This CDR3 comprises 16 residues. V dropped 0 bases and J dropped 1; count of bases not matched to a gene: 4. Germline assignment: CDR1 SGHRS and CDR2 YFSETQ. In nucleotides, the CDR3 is TGCGCCAGCAGCTTGGTCGCGGGAGCATCCTACAATGAGCAGTTCTTC. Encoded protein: CASSLVAGASYNEQFF.

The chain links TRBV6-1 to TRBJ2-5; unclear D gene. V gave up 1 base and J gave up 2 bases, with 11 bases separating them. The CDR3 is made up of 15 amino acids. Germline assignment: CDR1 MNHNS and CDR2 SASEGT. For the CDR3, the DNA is TGTGCCAGCAGTGAAGGGAGAGTCTCACAAGAGACCCAGTACTTC. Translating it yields CASSEGRVSQETQYF.

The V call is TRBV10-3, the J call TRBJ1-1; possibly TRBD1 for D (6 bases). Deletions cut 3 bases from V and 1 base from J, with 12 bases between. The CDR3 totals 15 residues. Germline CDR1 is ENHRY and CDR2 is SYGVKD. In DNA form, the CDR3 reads TGTGCCATCAGTGACCCGGGACATCAGAACACTGAAGCTTTCTTT. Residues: CAISDPGHQNTEAFF.

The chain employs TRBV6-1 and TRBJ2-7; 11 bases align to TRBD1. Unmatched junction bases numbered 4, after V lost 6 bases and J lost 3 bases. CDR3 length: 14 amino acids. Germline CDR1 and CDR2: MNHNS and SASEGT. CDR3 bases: TGTGCCAGCAGGCCGGGACAGGGGGTCTACGAGCAGTACTTC. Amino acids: CASRPGQGVYEQYF.

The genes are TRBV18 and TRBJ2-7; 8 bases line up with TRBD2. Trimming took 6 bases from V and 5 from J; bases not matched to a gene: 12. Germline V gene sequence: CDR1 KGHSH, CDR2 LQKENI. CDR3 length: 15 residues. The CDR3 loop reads CASSVMQAGADEQYF. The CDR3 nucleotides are TGTGCCAGCTCCGTAATGCAAGCGGGAGCTGACGAGCAGTACTTC.

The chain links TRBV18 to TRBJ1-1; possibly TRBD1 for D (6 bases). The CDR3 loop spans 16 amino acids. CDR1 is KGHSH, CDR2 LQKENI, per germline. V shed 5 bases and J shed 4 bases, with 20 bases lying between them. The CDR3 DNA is TGTGCCAGCTCATTCGCAGCATTGGGGGCCGGCACTGAAGCTTTCTTT. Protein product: CASSFAALGAGTEAFF.